A single sample gave rise to the 11 T cell receptor beta chains below, sequenced in a study of shared clonotypes between healthy human individuals (dated by TCRdb to 2018 to 2021). Libraries were built with the immunoSEQ multiplex PCR assay. TCRdb limited this immuneACCESS table to in-frame rearrangements with V and J called. A share of clones is missing; checked studies link under half to unresolved V genes, and the rest is unexplained. A total of about 2.3 million clones appear in this sample, approximately 95% of them only once. The ten largest clones add up to 0.39% of the sample. The material sequenced was naive CD4+ T cells from PBMCs. The cell subset or site label of this sample denotes: CD45RA+ positively selected. The receptor set was obtained from a man aged 18 to 35 in good health. Some clones in this sample may be carry-over from other donors' samples.

This clone is a singleton in its sample. The rearrangement uses TRBV6-5 and TRBJ1-2; D is unclear. This CDR3 has 11 residues. The V gene's germline CDR1 is MNHEY and CDR2 SVGAGI. V lost 4 bases and J lost 6, with 6 bases in between. CDR3 sequence: CASSLGNGYTF. The CDR3, as DNA: TGTGCCAGCAGTTTAGGGAATGGCTACACCTTC.

The chain has TRBV9 and TRBJ2-5, with D perhaps TRBD1 (5 bases). The DNA end lines up better with TRBJ2-7; the J call may be wrong. This CDR3 contains 15 residues. CDR1 and CDR2 (germline): SGDLS, YYNGEE. The CDR3 sequence is CASSHSGLKGYEQYF. The CDR3 DNA reads TGTGCCAGCAGCCATTCGGGCCTAAAGGGGTACGAGCAGTACTTC.

The chain carries TRBV7-3 and TRBJ1-4, with D maybe TRBD1 (5 bases). Germline V lookup: CDR1 SGHTA, CDR2 FQGTGA. V lost 2 bases and J 3 bases, leaving 7 bases between the germline ends. The CDR3 loop spans 14 amino acids. CDR3 nucleotides: TGTGCCAGCAGCTTATCCAGGGCTAATGAAAAACTGTTTTTT. Translation gives CASSLSRANEKLFF. Full variable domain (remainder filled in from reference TRBV7-3 and TRBJ1-4): GAGVSQTPSNKVTEKGKYVELRCDPISGHTALYWYRQSLGQGPEFLIYFQGTGAADDSGLPNDRFFAVRPEGSVSTLKIQRTERGDSAVYLCASSLSRANEKLFFGSGTQLSVL.

The chain carries TRBV11-2 and TRBJ2-5, with D perhaps being TRBD1 or TRBD2 (5 bases each). Germline assignment: CDR1 SGHAT and CDR2 FQNNGV. The V end was cut by 5 bases, the J end by 7 bases, with 20 bases between. CDR3 length equals 15 residues. This CDR3 reads CASSVLGTVSGTQYF. The CDR3 nucleotides are TGTGCCAGCAGCGTACTCGGGACGGTTTCGGGGACCCAGTACTTC.

This clone was observed a single time. The chain links TRBV28 to TRBJ2-3; TRBD2 is a possible D gene (6 bases). Trimming shortened V by 4 bases and J by 2 bases, and 19 bases separated the two germline ends. The CDR3 has 17 amino acids. Germline V lookup: CDR1 MDHEN, CDR2 SYDVKM. The CDR3 DNA follows: TGTGCCAGCAGTTGGTTAGGACGGGGGAAGGACACAGATACGCAGTATTTT. Translation gives CASSWLGRGKDTDTQYF.

Comment on this clone: The same CDR3 also results from other DNA sequences found in this sample. The chain recombines TRBV7-2 with TRBJ2-7; D gene ambiguous. V shed 4 bases and J shed 2 bases, with 12 bases lying between them. The CDR3 contains 14 residues. The germline CDR1 and CDR2 sequences are SGHTA and FQGNSA. CDR3 amino acids: CASSSPGRPYEQYF. In DNA form, the CDR3 reads TGTGCCAGCAGCTCGCCCGGACGGCCCTACGAGCAGTACTTC.

The chain uses TRBV11-1 and TRBJ2-5; D assignment may be TRBD1 or TRBD2 (5 bases each). V was shortened by 3 bases and J by 8 bases, with 16 bases between the two germline ends. The CDR3 totals 14 residues. CDR1 is SGHAT, CDR2 FQDESV, per germline (reference sequence). CDR3 in DNA: TGTGCCAGCAGCTTGAGTTCCGGTGGGGGAACCCAGTACTTC. The encoded protein is CASSLSSGGGTQYF.

The chain is built from TRBV10-1 and TRBJ2-1, with D uncertain. Between the trimmed V and J ends, which lost 7 bases and 4 bases, there was a span of 11 bases. CDR3 length equals 13 residues. Germline CDR1 WNHNN, CDR2 SYGVQD (reference sequence). The CDR3 DNA reads TGCGCCAGCACAAACAGAGAGTACAATGAGCAGTTCTTC. This gives the protein CASTNREYNEQFF.

A remark on this clone: Additional DNA sequences in this sample encode the identical CDR3. The chain uses TRBV5-1 and TRBJ1-1; D call uncertain. CDR1 is SGHRS and CDR2 is YFSETQ in the germline V gene. The CDR3 contains 14 residues. V gave up 0 bases and J gave up 0 bases, with 6 bases separating them. The CDR3 sequence: CASSLAPMNTEAFF. Written as DNA, the CDR3 is TGCGCCAGCAGCTTGGCCCCAATGAACACTGAAGCTTTCTTT.

As for this clone: Other DNA sequences in the sample encode the same CDR3. The chain employs TRBV2 and TRBJ2-5, with D maybe TRBD1 (6 bases). Germline V gene sequence: CDR1 SNHLY, CDR2 FYNNEI. V lost 0 bases and J lost 5, with 10 bases in between. This CDR3 is 14 amino acids long. The CDR3 reads CASSEALQGETQYF. In nucleotides, the CDR3 is TGTGCCAGCAGTGAAGCCCTCCAGGGGGAGACCCAGTACTTC.

The chain has TRBV7-2 and TRBJ2-1, with 8 bases lining up with TRBD2. CDR1 is SGHTA, CDR2 FQGNSA, per germline. The CDR3 sequence is 15 residues long. V gave up 3 bases and J gave up 6 bases; unmatched junction bases: 7. CDR3 sequence (DNA): TGTGCCAGCAGCTTCCTCTTCCTAGCGGGCAATGAGCAGTTCTTC. It is translated as CASSFLFLAGNEQFF.